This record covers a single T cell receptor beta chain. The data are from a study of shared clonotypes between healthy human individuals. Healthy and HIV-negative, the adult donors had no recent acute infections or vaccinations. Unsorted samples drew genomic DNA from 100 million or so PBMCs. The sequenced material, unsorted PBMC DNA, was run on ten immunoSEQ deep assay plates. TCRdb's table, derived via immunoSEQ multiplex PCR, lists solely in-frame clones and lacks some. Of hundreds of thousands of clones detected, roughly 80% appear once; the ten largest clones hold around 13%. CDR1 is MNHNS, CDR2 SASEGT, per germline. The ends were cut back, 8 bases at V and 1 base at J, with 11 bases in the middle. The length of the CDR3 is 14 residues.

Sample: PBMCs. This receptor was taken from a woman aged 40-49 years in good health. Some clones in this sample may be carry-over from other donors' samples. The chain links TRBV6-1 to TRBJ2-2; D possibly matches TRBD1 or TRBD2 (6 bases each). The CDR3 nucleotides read TGTGCCAGCGGGGGGACACTGAACACCGGGGAGCTGTTTTTT. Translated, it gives CASGGTLNTGELFF.